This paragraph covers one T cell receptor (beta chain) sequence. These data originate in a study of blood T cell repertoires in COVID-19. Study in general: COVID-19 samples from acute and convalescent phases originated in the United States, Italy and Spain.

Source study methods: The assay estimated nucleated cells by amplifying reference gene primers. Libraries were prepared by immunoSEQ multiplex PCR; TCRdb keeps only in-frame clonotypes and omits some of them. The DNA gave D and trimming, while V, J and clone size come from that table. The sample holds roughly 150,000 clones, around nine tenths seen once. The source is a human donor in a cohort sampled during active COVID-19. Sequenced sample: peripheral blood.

CDR3 sequence reads: CASSTRTSGGETQYF. DNA for the CDR3: TGTGCCAGCAGCACCCGGACTAGCGGGGGAGAGACCCAGTACTTC. V usage is TRBV7-4 and J usage is TRBJ2-5; 13 nucleotides line up with TRBD2. Germline V gives CDR1 SGHVT, CDR2 SQSDAQ. The CDR3 has 15 amino acids. With 5 bases clipped from V and 4 bases from J, the junction kept 4 bases outside the gene matches.